The rows below give T cell receptor beta chains drawn from one sample of a study of T-cell memory formation after mild COVID-19. TCRdb reprocessed the 5' RACE reads via MiXCR and lists one record per CDR3 protein. The sample shows approximately 260,000 distinct CDR3 sequences, roughly 15% of them seen only once. Sequenced material: PBMCs or a T cell subset sorted from them (not recorded which). Receptors originate from a man aged 18-30 years who had mild COVID-19 (a few samples of this study predate the infection). Cell type and time point are not known. The CDR3 runs from the conserved cysteine through the conserved F or W. D genes are given only for firm matches. Part of the rows lack a size; the others show once, few, many or a class for expanded clones.

TRBD1	TRBV6-5	NA	TRBJ1-6	TGTGCCAGCAGTTACTGGACAGGGAATAATTCACCCCTCCACTTT	CASSYWTGNNSPLHF
NA	TRBV29-1	few	TRBJ1-1	TGCAGCGTCAAGCAGTCTCCCACTGAAGCTTTCTTT	CSVKQSPTEAFF
NA	TRBV5-6	few	TRBJ2-4	TGTGCCAGCAGCTTGTCTCGGCTAGCCAAAAACATTCAGTACTTC	CASSLSRLAKNIQYF
NA	TRBV7-3	once	TRBJ2-3	TGTGCCAGCAGCCCCCAGGGTGCGGGGTACACAGATACGCAGTATTTT	CASSPQGAGYTDTQYF
NA	TRBV7-7	many	TRBJ2-5	TGTGCCAGCAGCCCCGGGACTTTCGAAGAGACCCAGTACTTC	CASSPGTFEETQYF
NA	TRBV27	NA	TRBJ1-1	TGTGCCAGCAGCATGTGGGGGAACCAAAACACTGAAGCTTTCTTT	CASSMWGNQNTEAFF
TRBD2	TRBV28	NA	TRBJ2-1	TGTGCCAGCAGTTTACGGATGGGGACTAGGTCTGGCAATGAGCAGTTCTTC	CASSLRMGTRSGNEQFF
NA	TRBV29-1	NA	TRBJ1-1	TGCAGCGTTATCGGCAGGCAAATGAACACTGAAGCTTTCTTT	CSVIGRQMNTEAFF
TRBD1	TRBV7-9	NA	TRBJ2-5	TGTGCCAGCAGCTTAGCCGACGGGACAGGGCTCGGAGAGACCCAGTACTTC	CASSLADGTGLGETQYF
TRBD1	TRBV5-1	NA	TRBJ2-2	TGCGCCAGCAGACTAATGACAGGGGCGACTGGGGAGCTGTTTTTT	CASRLMTGATGELFF
NA	TRBV7-2	NA	TRBJ1-6	TGTGCCAGCAGCTTACTAGGGAAAGGGTCTTCACCCCTCCACTTT	CASSLLGKGSSPLHF
NA	TRBV6-2/TRBV6-3	few	TRBJ2-6	TGTGCCAGCAGGAATAAAGCAGGCTCTGGGGCCAACGTCCTGACTTTC	CASRNKAGSGANVLTF
TRBD1	TRBV16	few	TRBJ1-1	TGTGCCAGCAGCCAGAGGGGAGGGGGCGCTGAAGCTTTCTTT	CASSQRGGGAEAFF
NA	TRBV5-1	NA	TRBJ1-6	TGCGCCAGCAGCTTGATGGTAACTTCCTATAATTCACCCCTCCACTTT	CASSLMVTSYNSPLHF
NA	TRBV7-2	NA	TRBJ1-6	TGTGCCAGCAGACACCAGACAGTCCATGGTTCACCCCTCCACTTT	CASRHQTVHGSPLHF
TRBD1	TRBV20-1	few	TRBJ2-7	TGCAGTGCTAATCCCGGGACAGGGGTTTACGAGCAGTACTTC	CSANPGTGVYEQYF
NA	TRBV29-1	NA	TRBJ1-1	TGCAGCGTTGGAGCGTTGGGGTGGAATGAAGCTTTCTTT	CSVGALGWNEAFF
TRBD2	TRBV5-1	few	TRBJ2-1	TGCGCCAGCAGCTTAGGACTAGCGGGGGAGGGTGAGCAGTTCTTC	CASSLGLAGEGEQFF
NA	TRBV5-1	few	TRBJ1-4	TGCGCCAGCAGCTTGTCTTCCTCCAGCGGGCGCGTTAATGAAAAACTGTTTTTT	CASSLSSSSGRVNEKLFF
NA	TRBV6-2/TRBV6-3	few	TRBJ2-7	TGTGCCAGCAGTTACCCCGGGCGAAAGGACGAGCAGTACTTC	CASSYPGRKDEQYF
NA	TRBV18	NA	TRBJ1-5	TGTGCCAGCTCAGTATCCGGGACACTTGATAGCAATCAGCCCCAGCATTTT	CASSVSGTLDSNQPQHF
NA	TRBV7-9	NA	TRBJ1-2	TGTGCCAGCAGCTTAGCGTTGGGACATGGCTACACCTTC	CASSLALGHGYTF
NA	TRBV3-1	NA	TRBJ1-4	TGTGCCAGCAGCCAAAATGCGTTAACTAATGAAAAACTGTTTTTT	CASSQNALTNEKLFF
NA	TRBV6-6	few	TRBJ1-2	TGTGCCAGCACATCGGTGGGACTCGGCTACACCTTC	CASTSVGLGYTF
TRBD1	TRBV6-2/TRBV6-3	few	TRBJ2-2	TGTGCCAGCAGTCAACAGGGGATTATCGCCGGGGAGCTGTTTTTT	CASSQQGIIAGELFF
NA	TRBV5-1	NA	TRBJ2-5	TGCGCCAGCAGCTTCCGGGCCCCAGTGGAGACCCAGTACTTC	CASSFRAPVETQYF
TRBD1	TRBV7-2	NA	TRBJ1-2	TGTGCCAGCAGCTTAGCGGGCAGGGGGAATGGAGGAGGCTACACCTTC	CASSLAGRGNGGGYTF
TRBD1	TRBV7-6	NA	TRBJ1-4	TGTGCCAGCAGCGCCGACAGGGGTGAAAAACTGTTTTTT	CASSADRGEKLFF
NA	TRBV7-2	NA	TRBJ2-7	TGTGCCAGCAGGCAACCTTCTCGATCCGAGCAGTACTTC	CASRQPSRSEQYF
TRBD2	TRBV7-2	NA	TRBJ2-7	TGTGCCAGCAGCGCGCGGCCCGGACTAGCGTACGAGCAGTACTTC	CASSARPGLAYEQYF
NA	TRBV14	NA	TRBJ1-2	TGTGCCAGCAGCCAAGGGTACTATGGCTACACCTTC	CASSQGYYGYTF
TRBD1	TRBV20-1	NA	TRBJ2-5	TGCAGTGCCCGGACAGGCCAAGAGACCCAGTACTTC	CSARTGQETQYF
TRBD2	TRBV7-8	few	TRBJ2-1	TGTGCCAGCAGCTTAGCGTTCGGGGGGTCCACTGAGCAGTTCTTC	CASSLAFGGSTEQFF
NA	TRBV7-2	NA	TRBJ2-5	TGTGCCAGCAGCTTAGTGGGATCTGGGGAGACCCAGTACTTC	CASSLVGSGETQYF
NA	TRBV24-1	many	TRBJ2-3	TGTGCCACCAGTACCGCAAAGGGCGGGACAGATACGCAGTATTTT	CATSTAKGGTDTQYF
NA	TRBV10-1	few	TRBJ2-7	TGCGCCAGCAGTGAAGGGCCAGGGGGAGGGCAGTACTTC	CASSEGPGGGQYF
NA	TRBV7-7	NA	TRBJ2-2	TGTGCCAGCAGCTTAAACGGACCGCCGATGACCGGGGAGCTGTTTTTT	CASSLNGPPMTGELFF
TRBD1	TRBV18	NA	TRBJ1-5	TGTGCCAGCTCACCCCGGACGGGGACAGATCAGCCCCAGCATTTT	CASSPRTGTDQPQHF
NA	TRBV18	NA	TRBJ1-1	TGTGCCAGCTCACCCTACCAGGGCCGGAACACTGAAGCTTTCTTT	CASSPYQGRNTEAFF
NA	TRBV12-3/TRBV12-4	NA	TRBJ1-6	TGTGCCAGCAGTACCTGGACAGAAAATTCACCCCTCCACTTT	CASSTWTENSPLHF
TRBD1	TRBV7-3	NA	TRBJ2-7	TGTGCCAGCAGCTGGGGGGCCGGGACAGGGGACTCCTACGAGCAGTACTTC	CASSWGAGTGDSYEQYF
TRBD1	TRBV20-1	many	TRBJ1-2	TGCAGTGCTACGTTAGAGACAGGGGATGGCTACACCTTC	CSATLETGDGYTF
NA	TRBV6-5	NA	TRBJ1-5	TGTGCCAGCAGTTACTCGAGCGTAGATCAGCCCCAGCATTTT	CASSYSSVDQPQHF
TRBD1	TRBV29-1	NA	TRBJ1-1	TGCAGCGTCGGGGGACAGACCATGAACACTGAAGCTTTCTTT	CSVGGQTMNTEAFF
NA	TRBV7-9	few	TRBJ1-6	TGTGCCAGCAGCCGCCTCGGTAATTCACCCCTCCACTTT	CASSRLGNSPLHF
NA	TRBV30	few	TRBJ2-7	TGTGCCTGGAGTGTAAAGTTGGTGAGGGGGAGCTCCTACGAGCAGTACTTC	CAWSVKLVRGSSYEQYF
TRBD1	TRBV12-5	few	TRBJ1-1	TGTGCTAGTGCCCGACAGGGGACGAACACTGAAGCTTTCTTT	CASARQGTNTEAFF
NA	TRBV9	few	TRBJ2-3	TGTGCCAGCAGCTACCGGGACCACTTGGATACGCAGTATTTT	CASSYRDHLDTQYF
NA	TRBV7-2	few	TRBJ2-4	TGTGCCAGCAGCTTAGGCCCCCGGACCACCGGGGGACTAGCCAAAAACATTCAGTACTTC	CASSLGPRTTGGLAKNIQYF
NA	TRBV27	NA	TRBJ1-4	TGTGCCAGCAGTCCCCGCCTAAAAGAAAAACTGTTTTTT	CASSPRLKEKLFF
TRBD2	TRBV7-2	few	TRBJ2-1	TGTGCCAGCAGCTTAGACGGCGGGGGACTCTACAATGAGCAGTTCTTC	CASSLDGGGLYNEQFF
NA	TRBV13	NA	TRBJ1-6	TGTGCCAGCAGCTACCCGGTTGCGGGGGCCGGGGATTCACCCCTCCACTTT	CASSYPVAGAGDSPLHF
NA	TRBV5-4	NA	TRBJ2-2	TGTGCCAGCAGCCGGGACCGAGGCGGGGAGCTGTTTTTT	CASSRDRGGELFF
NA	TRBV7-3	NA	TRBJ2-1	TGTGCCAGCAGCTTGCACCCGCTCAATGAGCAGTTCTTC	CASSLHPLNEQFF